This TCR beta chain was obtained from a study of regulatory dendritic cells for organ transplantation (dated by TCRdb to the late 2010s). About the full investigation: To make regulatory dendritic cells, monocytes were cultured with vitamin D3 on days 0 and 4, plus IL-10 on day 4. Sorted naive and memory CD4+ and CD8+ T cells had their TCRbeta repertoires sequenced both before and after allostimulation with either regulatory or mature dendritic cells. On day 6, LPS was added to the DC cultures to test how the DCs responded to a strong maturation-inducing agent. On the study overall, not on this receptor specifically: Among the resting subsets, the most alloreactive TCR clonotypes were found in memory CD8+ T cells. The authors pointed out considerable heterogeneity between individuals in the alloreactive memory CD8+ T cell pool, and only two subjects were sequenced. Allostimulation expanded memory CD8+ clones in both subjects, but regulatory dendritic cells appeared to induce more limited expansion than mature dendritic cells. Repertoires were highly diverse in naive CD4+ and CD8+ T cells, less diverse in memory cells, and most oligoclonal in memory CD8+ cells.

Multiplexed two-step PCR with Vbeta-specific forward primers and Jbeta-specific reverse primers was used to amplify TCRbeta CDR3 regions. Through the immunoSEQ service, TCRbeta libraries were sequenced on an Illumina instrument. The study's own analysis went as follows. IMGT annotation was used to assign V, D and J genes, and synthetic CDR3 analogues were used to correct the counts for multiplex PCR bias. In the immunoSEQ Analyzer, repertoire clonality was calculated as one minus normalized Shannon entropy. Fisher's exact test with Benjamini-Hochberg false discovery rate control was used to define clonal expansion, with two-tailed P<0.01. The immuneACCESS repertoire file appears here via TCRdb, limited to in-frame rearrangements. These files lack a portion of the clones; in checked studies, under half of the deficit traces to unresolved V genes, and the cause of the others is not known. The V and J calls and clone size come from that table; D and trimming were worked out from the DNA. Here the sample has under 15,000 clones; 75% to 80% occur a single time. The ten largest account for 1.1% of the sample.

A remark on this clone: The antigen this receptor binds is unknown. No base-level quality is on record; no much larger clone is a single base apart.

Sorted T cell subsets were CFSE-labeled and co-cultured for 4 to 6 days with allogeneic regulatory or mature dendritic cells at a 1:10 DC:T ratio. FACS was used to sort naive T cells as CD45RA+ cells and memory T cells as CD45RO+ CD4+ or CD8+ cells. The T cells used for TCR sequencing were obtained from a couple of healthy control subjects. The Qiagen DNeasy Blood & Tissue Kit was used for extraction of genomic DNA. This TCR came from a human donor in good health. Sequenced input: naive CD8+ T cells from blood cultured with regulatory dendritic cells. Read against the paper, the sample's cell subset or site label means: CD45RA+ naive T cells.

The CDR3: CASSSHLRELNTEAFF. Here is the DNA: TGTGCCAGCAGTTCCCACCTCAGGGAATTGAACACTGAAGCTTTCTTT. The sequence links TRBV27 to TRBJ1-1, with TRBD1 as a weak D call on 5 bases. For CDR1 and CDR2, the germline V gene (reference sequence) lists MNHEY and SMNVEV. V is pared back by 4 bases and J by 0 bases, with 15 bases lying between the germline termini. The CDR3 holds 16 amino acids from the cysteine to the phenylalanine. The sequence is cut down to CDR3 DNA, 48 bases in frame from base 1.